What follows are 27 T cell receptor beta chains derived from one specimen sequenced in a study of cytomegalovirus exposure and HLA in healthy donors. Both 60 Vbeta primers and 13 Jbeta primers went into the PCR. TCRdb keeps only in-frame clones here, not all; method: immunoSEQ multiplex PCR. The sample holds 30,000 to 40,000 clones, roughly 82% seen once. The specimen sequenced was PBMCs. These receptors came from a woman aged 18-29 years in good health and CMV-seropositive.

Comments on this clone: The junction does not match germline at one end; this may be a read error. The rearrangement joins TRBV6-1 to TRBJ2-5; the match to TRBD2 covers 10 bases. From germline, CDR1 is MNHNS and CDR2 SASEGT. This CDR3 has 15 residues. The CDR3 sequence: CASSESSGGQETRYF. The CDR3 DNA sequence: TGTGCCAGCAGTGAGTCTAGCGGGGGACAAGAGACCCGGTACTTC.

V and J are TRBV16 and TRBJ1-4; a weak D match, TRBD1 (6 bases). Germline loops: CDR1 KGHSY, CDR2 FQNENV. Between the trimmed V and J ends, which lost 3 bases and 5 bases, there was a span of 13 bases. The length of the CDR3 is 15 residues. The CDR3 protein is CASSQVGQKNEKLFF. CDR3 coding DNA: TGTGCCAGCAGCCAGGTTGGACAGAAGAATGAAAAACTGTTTTTT.

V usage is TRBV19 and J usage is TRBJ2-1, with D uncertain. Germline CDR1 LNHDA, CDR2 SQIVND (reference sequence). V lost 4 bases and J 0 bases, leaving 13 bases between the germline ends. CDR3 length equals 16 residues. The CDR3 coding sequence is TGTGCCAGTAGTAATCCGGCGGCCAGCTCCTACAATGAGCAGTTCTTC. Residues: CASSNPAASSYNEQFF.

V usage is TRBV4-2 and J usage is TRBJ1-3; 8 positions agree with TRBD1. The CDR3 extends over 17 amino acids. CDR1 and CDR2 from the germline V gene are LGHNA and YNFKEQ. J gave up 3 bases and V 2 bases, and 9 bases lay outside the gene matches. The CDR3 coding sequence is TGTGCCAGCAGCCAATCACAAACAGGGGGTATTGGAAACACCATATATTTT. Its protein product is CASSQSQTGGIGNTIYF.

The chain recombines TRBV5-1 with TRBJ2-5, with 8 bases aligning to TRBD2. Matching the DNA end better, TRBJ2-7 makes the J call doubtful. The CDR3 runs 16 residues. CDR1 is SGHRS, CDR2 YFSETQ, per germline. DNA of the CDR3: TGCGCCAGCAGCTTGGGGGTTGCGGGGGGCGGATACGAGCAGTACTTC. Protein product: CASSLGVAGGGYEQYF.

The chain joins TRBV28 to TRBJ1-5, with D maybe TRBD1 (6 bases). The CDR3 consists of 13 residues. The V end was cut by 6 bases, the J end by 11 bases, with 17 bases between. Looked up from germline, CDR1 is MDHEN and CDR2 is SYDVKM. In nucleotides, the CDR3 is TGTGCCAGCAGGGGGGCGGGTGGTTTGGCCCAGCATTTT. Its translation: CASRGAGGLAQHF.

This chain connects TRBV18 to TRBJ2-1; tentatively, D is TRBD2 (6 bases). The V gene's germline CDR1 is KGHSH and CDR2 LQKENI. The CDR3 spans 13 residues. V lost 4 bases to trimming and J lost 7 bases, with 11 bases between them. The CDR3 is CASSRELANEQFF. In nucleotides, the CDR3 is TGTGCCAGCTCACGAGAACTAGCAAATGAGCAGTTCTTC.

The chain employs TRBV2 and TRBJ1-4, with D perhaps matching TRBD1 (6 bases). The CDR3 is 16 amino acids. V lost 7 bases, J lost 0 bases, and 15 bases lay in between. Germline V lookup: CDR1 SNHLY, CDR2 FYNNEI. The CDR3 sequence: CASIGDRRTTNEKLFF. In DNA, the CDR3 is TGTGCCAGCATAGGAGACAGGAGGACAACTAATGAAAAACTGTTTTTT.

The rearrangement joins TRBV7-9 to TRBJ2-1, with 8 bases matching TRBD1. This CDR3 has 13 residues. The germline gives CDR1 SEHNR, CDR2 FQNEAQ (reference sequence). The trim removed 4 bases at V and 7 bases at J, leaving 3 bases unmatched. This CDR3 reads CASSSTGGNEQFF. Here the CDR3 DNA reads TGTGCCAGCAGCTCCACAGGGGGGAATGAGCAGTTCTTC.

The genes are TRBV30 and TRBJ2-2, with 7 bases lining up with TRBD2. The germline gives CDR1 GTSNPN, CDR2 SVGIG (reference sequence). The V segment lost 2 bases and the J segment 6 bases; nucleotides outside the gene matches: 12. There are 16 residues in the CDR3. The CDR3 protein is CAWSKGLAVWSGELFF. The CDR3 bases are TGTGCCTGGAGTAAAGGGCTAGCGGTTTGGTCCGGGGAGCTGTTTTTT.

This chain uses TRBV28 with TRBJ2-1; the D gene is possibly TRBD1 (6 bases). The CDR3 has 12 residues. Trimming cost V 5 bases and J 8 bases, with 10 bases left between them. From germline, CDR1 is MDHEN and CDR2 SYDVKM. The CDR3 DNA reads TGTGCCAGCAGTCCACAGGGCTATGAGCAGTTCTTC. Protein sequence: CASSPQGYEQFF.

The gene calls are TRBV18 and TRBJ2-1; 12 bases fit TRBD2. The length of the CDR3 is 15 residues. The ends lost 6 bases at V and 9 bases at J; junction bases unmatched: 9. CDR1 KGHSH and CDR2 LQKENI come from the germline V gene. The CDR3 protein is CASSRETSGSSEQFF. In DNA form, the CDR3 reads TGTGCCAGCTCCCGGGAGACTAGCGGGAGTTCTGAGCAGTTCTTC. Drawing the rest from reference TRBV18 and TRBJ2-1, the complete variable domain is NAGVMQNPRHLVRRRGQEARLRCSPMKGHSHVYWYRQLPEEGLKFMVYLQKENIIDESGMPKERFSAEFPKEGPSILRIQQVVRGDSAAYFCASSRETSGSSEQFFGPGTRLTVL.

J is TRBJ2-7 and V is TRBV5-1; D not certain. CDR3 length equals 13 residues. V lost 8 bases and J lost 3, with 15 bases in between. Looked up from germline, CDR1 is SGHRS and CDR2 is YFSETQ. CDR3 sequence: CASKHPHYYEQYF. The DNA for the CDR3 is TGCGCCAGTAAACATCCCCACTACTACGAGCAGTACTTC.

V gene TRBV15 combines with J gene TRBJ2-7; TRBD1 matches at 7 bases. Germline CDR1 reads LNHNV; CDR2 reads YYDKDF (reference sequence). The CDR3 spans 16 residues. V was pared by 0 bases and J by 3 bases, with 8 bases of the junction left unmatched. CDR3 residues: CATSRDTPDRSYEQYF. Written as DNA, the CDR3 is TGTGCCACCAGCAGAGACACCCCGGACAGGAGCTACGAGCAGTACTTC.

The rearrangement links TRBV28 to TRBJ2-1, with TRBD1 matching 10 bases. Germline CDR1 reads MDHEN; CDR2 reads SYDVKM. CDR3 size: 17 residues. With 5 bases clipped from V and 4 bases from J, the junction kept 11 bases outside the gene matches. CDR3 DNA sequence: TGTGCCAGCAGTGCCACGGGACAGGGGCCCCATTACAATGAGCAGTTCTTC. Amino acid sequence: CASSATGQGPHYNEQFF.

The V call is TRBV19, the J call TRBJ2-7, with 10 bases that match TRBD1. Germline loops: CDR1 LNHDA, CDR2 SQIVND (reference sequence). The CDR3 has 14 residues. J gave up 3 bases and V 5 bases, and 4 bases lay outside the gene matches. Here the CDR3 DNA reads TGTGCCAGTAGTCCGAGGACAGGGGGCTACGAGCAGTACTTC. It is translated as CASSPRTGGYEQYF.

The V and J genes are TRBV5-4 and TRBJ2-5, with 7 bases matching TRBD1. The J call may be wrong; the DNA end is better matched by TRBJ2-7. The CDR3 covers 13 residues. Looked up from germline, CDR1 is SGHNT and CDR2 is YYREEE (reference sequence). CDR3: CASSPGTAYEQYF. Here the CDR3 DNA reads TGTGCCAGCAGTCCTGGGACAGCCTACGAGCAGTACTTC.

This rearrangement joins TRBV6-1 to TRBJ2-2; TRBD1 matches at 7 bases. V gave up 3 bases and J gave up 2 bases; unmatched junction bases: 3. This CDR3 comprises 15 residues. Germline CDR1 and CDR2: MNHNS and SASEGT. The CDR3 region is CASSETGINTGELFF. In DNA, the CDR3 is TGTGCCAGCAGTGAGACAGGGATTAACACCGGGGAGCTGTTTTTT.

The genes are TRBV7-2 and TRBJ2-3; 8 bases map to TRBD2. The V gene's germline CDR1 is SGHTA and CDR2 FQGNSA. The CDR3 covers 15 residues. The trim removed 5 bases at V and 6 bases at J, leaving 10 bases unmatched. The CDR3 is CASSRGGTHLDTQYF. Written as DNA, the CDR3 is TGTGCCAGCAGCCGGGGGGGGACTCACCTGGATACGCAGTATTTT.

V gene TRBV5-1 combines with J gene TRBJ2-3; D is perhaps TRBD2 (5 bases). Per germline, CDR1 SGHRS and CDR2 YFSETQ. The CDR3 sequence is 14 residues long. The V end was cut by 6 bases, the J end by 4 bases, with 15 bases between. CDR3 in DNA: TGCGCCAGCACACCGGGGTTATGGGCAGATACGCAGTATTTT. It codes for CASTPGLWADTQYF.

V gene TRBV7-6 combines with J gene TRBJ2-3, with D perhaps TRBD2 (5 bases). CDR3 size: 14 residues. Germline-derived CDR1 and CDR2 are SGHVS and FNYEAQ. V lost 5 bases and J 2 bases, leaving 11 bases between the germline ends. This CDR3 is CASSPLDTTDTQYF. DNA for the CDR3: TGTGCCAGCAGCCCACTAGACACCACAGATACGCAGTATTTT.

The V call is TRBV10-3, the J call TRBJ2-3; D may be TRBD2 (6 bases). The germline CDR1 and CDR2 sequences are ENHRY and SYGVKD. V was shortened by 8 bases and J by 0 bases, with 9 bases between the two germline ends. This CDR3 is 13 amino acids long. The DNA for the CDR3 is TGTGCCATCTCTCGGGGGAGCACAGATACGCAGTATTTT. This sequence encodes CAISRGSTDTQYF.

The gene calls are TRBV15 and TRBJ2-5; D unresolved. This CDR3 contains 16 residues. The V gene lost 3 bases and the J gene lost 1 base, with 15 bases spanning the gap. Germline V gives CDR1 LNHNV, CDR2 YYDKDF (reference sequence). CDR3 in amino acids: CATSSHGAAAQETQYF. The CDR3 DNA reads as TGTGCCACCAGCAGCCACGGAGCAGCCGCCCAAGAGACCCAGTACTTC.

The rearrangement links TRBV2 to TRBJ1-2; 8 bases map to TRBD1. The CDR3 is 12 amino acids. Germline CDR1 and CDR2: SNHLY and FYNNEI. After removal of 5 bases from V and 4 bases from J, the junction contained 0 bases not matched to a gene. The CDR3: CASSTGGYGYTF. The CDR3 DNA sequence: TGTGCCAGCAGTACAGGGGGCTATGGCTACACCTTC.

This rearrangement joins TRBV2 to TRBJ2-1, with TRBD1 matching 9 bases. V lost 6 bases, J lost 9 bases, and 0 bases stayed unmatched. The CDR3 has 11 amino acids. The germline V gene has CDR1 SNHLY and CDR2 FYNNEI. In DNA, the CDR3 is TGTGCCAGCAGACAGGGGGCTGAGCAGTTCTTC. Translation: CASRQGAEQFF.

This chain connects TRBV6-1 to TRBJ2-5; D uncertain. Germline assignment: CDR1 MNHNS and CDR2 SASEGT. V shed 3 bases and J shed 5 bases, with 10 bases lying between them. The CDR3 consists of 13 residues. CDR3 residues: CASSEVGWETQYF. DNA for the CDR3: TGTGCCAGCAGTGAGGTGGGCTGGGAGACCCAGTACTTC.

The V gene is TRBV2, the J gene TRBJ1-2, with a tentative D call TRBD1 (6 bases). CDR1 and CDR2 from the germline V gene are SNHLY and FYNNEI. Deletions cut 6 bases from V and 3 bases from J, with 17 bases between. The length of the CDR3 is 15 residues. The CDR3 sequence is CASRTGLDSHYGYTF. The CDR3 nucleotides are TGTGCCAGCAGGACTGGATTGGACAGTCACTATGGCTACACCTTC.